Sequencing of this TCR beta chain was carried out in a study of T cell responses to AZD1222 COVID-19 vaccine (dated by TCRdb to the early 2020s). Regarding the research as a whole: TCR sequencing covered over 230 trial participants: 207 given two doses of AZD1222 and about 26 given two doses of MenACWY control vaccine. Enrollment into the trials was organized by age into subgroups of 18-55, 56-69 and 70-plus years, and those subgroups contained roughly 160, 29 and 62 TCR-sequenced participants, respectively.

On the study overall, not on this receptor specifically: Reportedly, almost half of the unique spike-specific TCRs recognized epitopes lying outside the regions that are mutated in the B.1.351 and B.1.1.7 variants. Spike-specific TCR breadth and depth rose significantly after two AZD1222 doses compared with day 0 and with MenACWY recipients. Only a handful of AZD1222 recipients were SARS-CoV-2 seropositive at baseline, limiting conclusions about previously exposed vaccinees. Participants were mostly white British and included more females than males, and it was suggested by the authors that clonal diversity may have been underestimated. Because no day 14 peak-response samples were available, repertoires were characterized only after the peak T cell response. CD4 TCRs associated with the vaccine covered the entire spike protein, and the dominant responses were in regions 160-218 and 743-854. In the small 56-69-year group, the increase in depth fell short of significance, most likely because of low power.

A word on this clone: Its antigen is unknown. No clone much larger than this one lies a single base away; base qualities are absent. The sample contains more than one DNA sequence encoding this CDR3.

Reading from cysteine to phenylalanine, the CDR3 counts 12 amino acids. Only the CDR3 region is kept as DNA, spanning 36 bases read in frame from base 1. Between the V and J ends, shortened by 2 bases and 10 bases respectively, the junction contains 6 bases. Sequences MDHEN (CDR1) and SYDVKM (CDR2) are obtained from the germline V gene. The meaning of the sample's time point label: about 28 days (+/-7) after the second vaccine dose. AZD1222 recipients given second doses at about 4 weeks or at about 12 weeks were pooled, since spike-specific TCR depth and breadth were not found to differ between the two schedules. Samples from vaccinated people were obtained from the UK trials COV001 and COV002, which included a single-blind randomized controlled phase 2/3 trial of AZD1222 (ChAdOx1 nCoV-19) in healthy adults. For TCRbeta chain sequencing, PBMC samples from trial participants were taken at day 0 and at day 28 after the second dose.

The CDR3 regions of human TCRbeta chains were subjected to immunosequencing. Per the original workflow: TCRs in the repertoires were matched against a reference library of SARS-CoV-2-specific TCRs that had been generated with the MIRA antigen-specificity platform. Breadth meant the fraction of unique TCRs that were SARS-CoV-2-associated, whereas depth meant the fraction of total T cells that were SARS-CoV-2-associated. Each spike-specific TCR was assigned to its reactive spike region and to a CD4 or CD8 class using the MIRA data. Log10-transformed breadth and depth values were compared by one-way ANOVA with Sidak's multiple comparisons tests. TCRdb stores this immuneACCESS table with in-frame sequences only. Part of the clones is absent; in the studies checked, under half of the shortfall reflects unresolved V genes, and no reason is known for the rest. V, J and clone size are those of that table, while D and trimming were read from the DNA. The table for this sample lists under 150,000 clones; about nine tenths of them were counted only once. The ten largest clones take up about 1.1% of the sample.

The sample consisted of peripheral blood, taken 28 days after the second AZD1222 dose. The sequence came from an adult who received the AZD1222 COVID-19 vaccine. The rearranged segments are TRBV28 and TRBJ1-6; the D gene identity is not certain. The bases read TGTGCCAGCAGTTTAGTTGGCTCACCCCTCCACTTT. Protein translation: CASSLVGSPLHF.